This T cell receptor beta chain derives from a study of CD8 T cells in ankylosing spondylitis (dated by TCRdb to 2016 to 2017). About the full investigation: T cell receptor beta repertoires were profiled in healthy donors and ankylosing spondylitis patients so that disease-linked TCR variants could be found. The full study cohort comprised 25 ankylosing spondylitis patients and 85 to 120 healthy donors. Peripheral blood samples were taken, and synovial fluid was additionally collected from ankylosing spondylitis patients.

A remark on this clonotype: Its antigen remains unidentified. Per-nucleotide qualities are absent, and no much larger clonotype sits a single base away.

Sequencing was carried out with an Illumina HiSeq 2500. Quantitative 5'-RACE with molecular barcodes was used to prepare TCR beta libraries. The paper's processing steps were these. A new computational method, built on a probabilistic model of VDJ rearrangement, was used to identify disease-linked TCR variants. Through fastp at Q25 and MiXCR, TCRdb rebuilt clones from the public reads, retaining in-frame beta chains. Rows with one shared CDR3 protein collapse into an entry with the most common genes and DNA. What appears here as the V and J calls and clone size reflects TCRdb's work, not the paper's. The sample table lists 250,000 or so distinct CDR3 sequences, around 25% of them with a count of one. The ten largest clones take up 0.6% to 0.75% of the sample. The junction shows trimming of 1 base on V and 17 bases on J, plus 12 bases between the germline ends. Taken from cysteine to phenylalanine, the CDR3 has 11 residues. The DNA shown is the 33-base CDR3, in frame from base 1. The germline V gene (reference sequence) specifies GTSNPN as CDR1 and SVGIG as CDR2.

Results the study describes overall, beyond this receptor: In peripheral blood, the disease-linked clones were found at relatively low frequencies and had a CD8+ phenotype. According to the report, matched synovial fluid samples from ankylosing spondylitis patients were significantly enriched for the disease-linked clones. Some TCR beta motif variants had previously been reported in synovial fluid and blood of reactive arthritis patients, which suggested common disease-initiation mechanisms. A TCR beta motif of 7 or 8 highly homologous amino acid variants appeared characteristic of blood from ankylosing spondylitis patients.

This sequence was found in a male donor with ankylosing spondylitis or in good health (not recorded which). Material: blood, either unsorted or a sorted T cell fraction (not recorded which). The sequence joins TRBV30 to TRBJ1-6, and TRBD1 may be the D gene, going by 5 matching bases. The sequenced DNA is TGTGCCTGGAGTGCTACTACGACAGTCCACTTT. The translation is CAWSATTTVHF.